This TCR beta chain was found in a study of T cell repertoires in cytomegalovirus infection. Whole-study context: Carrying CMV and the relevant HLA type showed in public TCR beta signatures.

Between the trimmed V and J ends, which lost 2 bases and 2 bases, there was a span of 10 bases. Germline lookup yields CDR1 KGHSH and CDR2 LQKENI. The CDR3 has 15 residues. Study-wide findings and caveats: Ex vivo responses were dominated by HLA-C-restricted CMV-specific TCR beta clonotypes. There were carriers of CMV plus the relevant HLA, and cumulative public TCR beta family frequency identified them.

Regarding this clonotype: The antigen is undetermined.

TCRdb re-derived calls from the reads in MiXCR, one entry per CDR3 protein. The sample records 400,000 or so distinct CDR3 sequences, approximately 18% being singletons. This receptor was taken from a human donor in good health (CMV status not recorded). Some clones in this sample may be carry-over from other donors' samples. This chain connects TRBV18 to TRBJ1-5, with D possibly TRBD1 on 6 matching bases. Specimen: PBMCs. CDR3 amino acids: CASSPVGGGNQPQHF. The CDR3 DNA follows: TGTGCCAGCTCACCAGTGGGGGGCGGCAATCAGCCCCAGCATTTT.